This T cell receptor (beta chain) was profiled in a study of CD8 T cells in Susac syndrome. CD8+ and CD4+ T cells circulating in blood were sequenced for TCR beta. CDR1 SNHLY and CDR2 FYNNEI come from the germline V gene. There are 13 residues in the CDR3. V lost 2 bases and J lost 8, with 12 bases in between. Reverse transcription of about 0.5 to 1 ug RNA was carried out with random hexamers. An immunoSEQ multiplex PCR generated amplified TCR beta CDR3 products spanning 54 Vbeta and 13 Jbeta. TCRdb reprocessed the immunoSEQ multiplex PCR reads with MiXCR, giving one entry per CDR3 protein. There are some 200,000 distinct CDR3 sequences in the sample; roughly 96% occur only once, and under 0.095% lies in the top ten.

V usage is TRBV2 and J usage is TRBJ1-2; possibly TRBD1 for D (6 bases). The clonotype comes from a human donor with multiple sclerosis. The sequencing sample was made of CD4+ T cells from PBMCs. The CDR3 loop is CASSEPAGGGYTF. CDR3 in DNA: TGTGCCAGCAGTGAACCAGCGGGGGGCGGCTACACCTTC.